This entry lists 3 T cell receptor beta chains sequenced from one sample in a study of cytomegalovirus exposure and HLA in healthy donors. A multiplex PCR was run with 60 Vbeta primers and 13 Jbeta primers. TCRdb's table, derived via immunoSEQ multiplex PCR, lists solely in-frame clones and lacks some. Counted here are about 190,000 clones, around 86% occurring once; the ten biggest clones make up about 6%. The sample taken for sequencing was PBMCs. The receptors stem from a man between 40 and 49 years old in good health and CMV-seropositive.

The V call is TRBV11-1, the J call TRBJ1-2; 10 nucleotides agree with TRBD1. CDR1 is SGHAT and CDR2 is FQDESV in the germline V gene (reference sequence). V shed 8 bases, J shed 8 bases, and the junction held 8 bases outside the gene matches. The CDR3 extends over 13 amino acids. CDR3 bases: TGTGCCAGCCGTCGACAGGGGGCCGGAGGCTACACCTTC. It is translated as CASRRQGAGGYTF.

The rearrangement links TRBV28 to TRBJ2-3, with 7 bases identical to TRBD2. The junction had 10 bases not matched to a gene; V was cut back by 3 bases and J by 7 bases. Germline V gene sequence: CDR1 MDHEN, CDR2 SYDVKM. This CDR3 region has 15 residues. The DNA for the CDR3 is TGTGCCAGCAGTTTGGACGGGACTACAAAAAATACGCAGTATTTT. Its protein product is CASSLDGTTKNTQYF.

This rearrangement joins TRBV14 to TRBJ1-6, with 9 bases that match TRBD1. J lost 10 bases, V lost 8 bases, and 12 bases had no gene match. The CDR3 runs to 15 residues. Looked up from germline, CDR1 is SGHDN and CDR2 is FVKESK. CDR3 loop: CASSRTGAVGSPLHF. In DNA form, the CDR3 reads TGTGCCAGCTCCCGGACAGGGGCGGTAGGGTCACCCCTCCACTTT.